This T cell receptor (beta chain) originates from a study of T cells in women clearing cervical HPV infection. For the study at large: Cases were women with histologically confirmed HPV16-related CIN3 or worse, including a couple of invasive cancers. Control women cleared a single incident HPV16 infection within 12 months.

Notes on the study in general: Repertoire richness, not evenness, was significantly elevated in CIN3+ cases versus controls. TRBV6-7 abundance was lower in cases than controls (around 0.1% versus 0.15%).

This table comes from immunoSEQ multiplex PCR, and its TCRdb copy is limited to in-frame clones, with some not included. This listing includes 25,000 to 30,000 clones. On this clone: Its antigen is not known. The CDR3 goes on 3 residues after the read ends, and that part is filled in from the germline J gene.

The CDR3 length is 13 residues. CDR1 DFQATT and CDR2 SNEGSKA come from the germline V gene (reference sequence). Deletions cut 0 bases from V and 6 bases from J, with 9 bases between. The chain links TRBV20-1 to TRBJ1-3; possibly TRBD1 for D (6 bases). The sample was blood buffy coat. This TCR was sampled from a woman aged 18 to 69 with a cervical HPV16 infection that either progressed to CIN3+ or cleared (not recorded which). CDR3 bases read: TGCAGTGCTAGAGACACAGGGACAAACACC. It is translated as CSARDTGTNT. The whole CDR3 region reads CSARDTGTNTIYF.